This passage covers 3 T cell receptor beta chains from one sample sequenced in a study of beta chain features in type 1 diabetes. Points from the study as a whole: The study found moderately but significantly shorter TCRB CDR3s in all four CD4+ subsets of Type 1 diabetes patients.

The antigens of these receptors remain unknown. Reverse transcription of all isolated RNA meant that expressed TCRB transcripts were sequenced. Sequencing used immunoSEQ multiplex PCR; TCRdb keeps in-frame clones, though not all of them. The table includes about 270,000 clones, 14% detected once. Source material: naive CD4+ T cells from blood. Receptor source: a man aged 30 to 45 with type 1 diabetes.

Here the CDR3 reads CASSFQGIPYEQYF. CDR3 nucleotide sequence: TGTGCCAGCAGTTTTCAGGGGATTCCCTACGAGCAGTACTTC. The V and J genes are TRBV28 and TRBJ2-7; perhaps TRBD1 as D (6 bases). CDR1 and CDR2 (germline): MDHEN, SYDVKM. The CDR3 has 14 residues. V was clipped by 3 bases and J by 2 bases, with 11 bases between them.

This clone was detected a few times. The chain recombines TRBV7-2 with TRBJ1-5; tentatively, D is TRBD1 (6 bases). The germline V and J ends were trimmed by 1 base and 9 bases, with 16 bases remaining between them. Germline V lookup: CDR1 SGHTA, CDR2 FQGNSA. The CDR3 is 15 residues long. The CDR3 sequence: CASSLVGGVEGPQHF. The DNA for the CDR3 is TGTGCCAGCAGCTTAGTAGGGGGGGTCGAAGGGCCCCAGCATTTT.

The CDR3 here is CASSFGLALDRGDQTYEQYF. The CDR3, as DNA: TGCGCCAGCAGCTTCGGATTGGCCCTGGACAGAGGGGACCAAACCTACGAGCAGTACTTC. The chain recombines TRBV5-1 with TRBJ2-7, with a possible D match to TRBD1 (6 bases). Trimming took 2 bases from V and 2 from J, leaving 29 bases between them. The germline V gene has CDR1 SGHRS and CDR2 YFSETQ. CDR3 length equals 20 residues. The variable domain in full, with the rest retrieved from reference TRBV5-1 and TRBJ2-7, is KAGVTQTPRYLIKTRGQQVTLSCSPISGHRSVSWYQQTPGQGLQFLFEYFSETQRNKGNFPGRFSGRQFSNSRSEMNVSTLELGDSALYLCASSFGLALDRGDQTYEQYFGPGTRLTVT.